The T cell receptor (beta chain) described here comes from a study of cytomegalovirus exposure and HLA in healthy donors. The CDR3 is made up of 15 amino acids. CDR1 is MDHEN and CDR2 is SYDVKM in the germline V gene. Trimming cost V 6 bases and J 5 bases; bases outside gene matches: 3. This clone was observed a few times. Amplification used 60 Vbeta primers and 13 Jbeta primers. How the authors handled the data: The count from a later analysis was roughly 80 million unique TCR beta chains, some 9.9 million of them shared. The protocol was immunoSEQ multiplex PCR, while the TCRdb copy is restricted to in-frame clones and leaves out a portion. D and trimming come from the DNA, and the V and J calls and clone size come from that table. The table has about 140,000 clones, roughly four fifths seen once; the top ten hold 1.5% to 2.5%.

The genes are TRBV28 and TRBJ2-4, with 14 positions matching TRBD2. The sequenced sample was PBMCs. This clonotype was obtained from a middle-aged woman in good health and CMV-seronegative. The DNA of the CDR3 is TGTGCCAGCAGAATGACTAGCGGGAGGGAAAACATTCAGTACTTC. Amino acid sequence: CASRMTSGRENIQYF.